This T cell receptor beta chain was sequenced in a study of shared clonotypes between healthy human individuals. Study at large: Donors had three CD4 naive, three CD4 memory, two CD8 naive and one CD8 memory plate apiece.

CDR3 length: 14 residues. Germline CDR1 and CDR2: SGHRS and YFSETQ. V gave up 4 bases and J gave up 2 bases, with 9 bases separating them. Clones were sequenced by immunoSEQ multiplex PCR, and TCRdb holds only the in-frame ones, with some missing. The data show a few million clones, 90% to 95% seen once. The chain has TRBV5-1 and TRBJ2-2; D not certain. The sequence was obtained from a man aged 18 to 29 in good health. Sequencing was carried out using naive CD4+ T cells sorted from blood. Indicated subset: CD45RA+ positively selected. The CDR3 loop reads CASSPDGNTGELFF. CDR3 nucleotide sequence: TGCGCCAGCAGCCCGGACGGAAACACCGGGGAGCTGTTTTTT.